Many counts were recorded for the clone carrying this TCR beta chain. Investigators profiled TCR beta VDJ and CDR3 from genomic DNA template. Each CDR3 protein gets one entry after TCRdb re-called the reads with MiXCR. The sample holds about 110,000 distinct CDR3 sequences, 40% to 60% seen once. This sample is drawn from a study of CD8+CD57+ T cells in acquired aplastic anemia. In the study overall: Mean yield of DNA from sorted CD4+ and CD8+ cells was 3.2 ug.

The trim removed 6 bases at V and 0 bases at J, leaving 5 bases unmatched. This CDR3 spans 15 amino acids. In germline, CDR1 is DFQATT, CDR2 SNEGSKA (reference sequence). The sample was sorted CD4+, CD8+, or CD8+CD57+ T cells (not recorded which) from PBMCs. The chain links TRBV20-1 to TRBJ2-1; 10 bases line up with TRBD2. The source is a human donor in good health, serving as a control. CDR3 protein: CSALSGGASYNEQFF. In nucleotides, the CDR3 is TGCAGTGCACTGAGCGGGGGGGCCTCCTACAATGAGCAGTTCTTC.